The next 3 T cell receptor beta chains were all read from a single sample in a study of response to subunit inactivated influenza vaccine. MiXCR was run by TCRdb on the RT-PCR reads, yielding one entry per CDR3 protein. The sample lists 800,000 or so distinct CDR3 sequences, 21% occurring once. The starting material was PBMCs from blood, obtained roughly 5 days after vaccination. The receptors were sampled from a man aged 45-65 years who received an inactivated influenza vaccine.

The chain combines TRBV14 with TRBJ2-7, with a weak D call TRBD2 (6 bases). The CDR3 loop spans 13 amino acids. Germline-derived CDR1 and CDR2 are SGHDN and FVKESK. V was trimmed by 4 bases and J by 6 bases, leaving 13 bases between them. The CDR3 reads CASSRGGRVEQYF. As DNA, the CDR3 is TGTGCCAGCAGCCGGGGAGGCAGGGTCGAGCAGTACTTC.

The chain is built from TRBV11-2 and TRBJ2-7; D uncertain. Trimming removed 3 bases at V and 6 bases at J, with 6 bases between. Germline CDR1 and CDR2: SGHAT and FQNNGV. The CDR3 consists of 11 residues. In DNA, the CDR3 is TGTGCCAGCAGCTTCCAGTCCGAGCAGTACTTC. Its protein product is CASSFQSEQYF.

This clonotype was seen only a few times. The chain uses TRBV5-1 and TRBJ2-3; 10 bases line up with TRBD2. Looked up from germline, CDR1 is SGHRS and CDR2 is YFSETQ. CDR3 length equals 18 residues. Trimming at V came to 3 bases and at J to 4 bases, leaving 14 bases not matched to a gene. The CDR3 coding sequence is TGCGCCAGCAGCTGGAGGACTCTAGCGGGAGATTATTCAGATACGCAGTATTTT. It is translated as CASSWRTLAGDYSDTQYF.